The clone carrying this TCR beta chain was counted only a few times. This entry belongs to a study of T-cell reconstitution after alpha-beta-depleted transplantation in children. From germline, CDR1 is SGDLS and CDR2 YYNGEE. Trimming cost V 0 bases and J 4 bases; bases outside gene matches: 3. The CDR3 runs 15 residues. Using unique molecular identifiers, the investigators prepared the TCRbeta library. In TCRdb, the PCR reads were re-called with MiXCR into one record per CDR3 protein. This sample yields nearly 550,000 distinct CDR3 sequences, of which approximately 20% are seen a single time; 3% to 3.5% belongs to the top ten.

This rearrangement joins TRBV9 to TRBJ2-3, with TRBD2 matching 9 bases. The TCR originated in a human donor who donated a stem cell graft to a child with acute lymphoblastic leukemia. The source material was PBMCs from the stem cell graft donor, sampled from the stem cell graft. The DNA of the CDR3 is TGTGCCAGCAGCGTAGTAGCGGGAGACGCAGATACGCAGTATTTT. It yields the protein CASSVVAGDADTQYF.